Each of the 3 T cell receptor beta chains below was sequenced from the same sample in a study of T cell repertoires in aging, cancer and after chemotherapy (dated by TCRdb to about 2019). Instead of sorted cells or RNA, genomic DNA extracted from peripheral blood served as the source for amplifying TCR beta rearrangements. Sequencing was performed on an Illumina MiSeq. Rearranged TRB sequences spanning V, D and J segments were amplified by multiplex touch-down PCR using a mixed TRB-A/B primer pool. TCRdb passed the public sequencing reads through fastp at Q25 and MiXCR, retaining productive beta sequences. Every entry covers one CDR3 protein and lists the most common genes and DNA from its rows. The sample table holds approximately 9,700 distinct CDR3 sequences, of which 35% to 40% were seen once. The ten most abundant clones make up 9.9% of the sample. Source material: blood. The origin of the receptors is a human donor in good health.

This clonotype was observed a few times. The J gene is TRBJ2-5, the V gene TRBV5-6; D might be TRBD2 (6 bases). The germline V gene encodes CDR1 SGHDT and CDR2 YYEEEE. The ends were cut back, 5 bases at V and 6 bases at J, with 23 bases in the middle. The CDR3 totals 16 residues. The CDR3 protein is CASSYSPGGIGQTQYF. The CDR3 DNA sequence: TGTGCCAGCAGTTACTCACCAGGAGGGATTGGGCAGACCCAGTACTTC.

The CDR3 loop reads CASSPQRRDRETQYF. DNA of the CDR3: TGTGCCAGCAGCCCCCAAAGGCGGGACAGGGAGACCCAGTACTTC. The chain recombines TRBV27 with TRBJ2-5; 8 nucleotides align to TRBD1. This CDR3 has 15 amino acids. Unmatched junction bases numbered 11, after V lost 6 bases and J lost 5 bases. The V gene's germline CDR1 is MNHEY and CDR2 SMNVEV (reference sequence).

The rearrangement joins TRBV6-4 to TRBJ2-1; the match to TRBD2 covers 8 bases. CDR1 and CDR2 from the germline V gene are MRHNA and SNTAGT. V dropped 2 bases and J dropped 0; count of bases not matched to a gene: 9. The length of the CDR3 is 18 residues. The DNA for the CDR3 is TGTGCCAGCAGTGACGAGGGCATAGCGGGGAGCTCCTACAATGAGCAGTTCTTC. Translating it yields CASSDEGIAGSSYNEQFF.